One sample yielded the 11 T cell receptor beta chains listed below, sequenced in a study of beta chain features in type 1 diabetes. Study-wide results and caveats: TCRB CDR3s were moderately but significantly shorter in Type 1 diabetes patients in all four CD4+ subsets.

These receptors' targets are unknown. Sequencing targeted expressed TCRB transcripts, as all isolated RNA had been reverse transcribed. Profiled with immunoSEQ multiplex PCR; TCRdb holds only in-frame clones, not every one. Found here are tens of thousands of clones, under 50% of them singletons; the top ten hold about 1.5%. Sequenced material: Tregs from blood. These receptors all stem from a man aged 25-45 years with type 1 diabetes.

Here the CDR3 reads CASSQQISGANVLTF. DNA for the CDR3: TGTGCCAGCAGCCAACAGATCTCTGGGGCCAACGTCCTGACTTTC. This chain links TRBV14 with TRBJ2-6; D not certain. V gave up 2 bases and J gave up 0 bases, with 5 bases separating them. This CDR3 has 15 residues. Germline values: CDR1 SGHDN, CDR2 FVKESK.

This clone was recorded once. The chain recombines TRBV6-4 with TRBJ2-1, with TRBD1 matching 7 bases. J gave up 5 bases and V 5 bases, and 3 bases lay outside the gene matches. CDR3 length equals 13 residues. Per the germline V gene, CDR1 is MRHNA and CDR2 is SNTAGT. CDR3 DNA sequence: TGTGCCAGCAGTTACGGACAGGACAATGAGCAGTTCTTC. This gives the protein CASSYGQDNEQFF.

This sequence joins TRBV5-1 and TRBJ2-1; D possibly corresponds to TRBD1 (6 bases). Trimming shortened V by 0 bases and J by 9 bases, and 16 bases separated the two germline ends. This CDR3 contains 15 residues. CDR1 SGHRS and CDR2 YFSETQ come from the germline V gene. The DNA of the CDR3 is TGCGCCAGCAGCTTGGGGGTGGGGGCCAAAGGTGAGCAGTTCTTC. This codes for CASSLGVGAKGEQFF.

Only a few counts were recorded for this clone. The rearrangement joins TRBV9 to TRBJ1-3, with 8 bases matching TRBD1. Germline CDR1 is SGDLS and CDR2 is YYNGEE. The CDR3 covers 14 residues. Trimming at V came to 3 bases and at J to 3 bases, leaving 2 bases not matched to a gene. The CDR3 is CASSAQGVGNTIYF. The CDR3 DNA reads TGTGCCAGCAGCGCACAGGGGGTTGGAAACACCATATATTTT.

This rearrangement joins TRBV7-2 to TRBJ2-7; no definite D call. V was cut by 0 bases and J by 2 bases, with 8 bases left in between. The CDR3 length is 14 residues. CDR1 is SGHTA, CDR2 FQGNSA, per germline. Here the CDR3 DNA reads TGTGCCAGCAGCTTAGCGGCCTCAACCTACGAGCAGTACTTC. Translating it yields CASSLAASTYEQYF. Using reference TRBV7-2 and TRBJ2-7 for the parts outside the CDR3, the full variable domain is GAGVSQSPSNKVTEKGKDVELRCDPISGHTALYWYRQSLGQGLEFLIYFQGNSAPDKSGLPSDRFSAERTGGSVSTLTIQRTQQEDSAVYLCASSLAASTYEQYFGPGTRLTVT.

In its sample, this clone ranks as medium-sized (0.01 to 0.1%). The chain combines TRBV19 with TRBJ2-7; 10 bases agree with TRBD2. The CDR3 runs to 14 residues. In germline, CDR1 is LNHDA, CDR2 SQIVND (reference sequence). V lost 6 bases to trimming and J lost 4 bases; unmatched junction nucleotides: 6. CDR3 amino acids: CASRSPGLAYEQYF. CDR3 nucleotides: TGTGCCAGTAGAAGTCCGGGACTAGCGTACGAGCAGTACTTC. Variable domain in full (rest from reference TRBV19 and TRBJ2-7): DGGITQSPKYLFRKEGQNVTLSCEQNLNHDAMYWYRQDPGQGLRLIYYSQIVNDFQKGDIAEGYSVSREKKESFPLTVTSAQKNPTAFYLCASRSPGLAYEQYFGPGTRLTVT.

V gene TRBV7-3 combines with J gene TRBJ2-2; TRBD1 agrees at 9 bases. Germline V CDR1 and CDR2: SGHTA, FQGTGA. With 5 bases clipped from V and 9 bases from J, the junction kept 19 bases outside the gene matches. There are 18 residues in the CDR3. CDR3 in amino acids: CASSLTGGGPLNKRELFF. The CDR3 DNA is TGTGCCAGCAGCCTGACAGGGGGTGGACCTTTGAACAAGCGGGAGCTGTTTTTT.

The chain is built from TRBV4-1 and TRBJ1-4; D gene uncertain. Germline CDR1 and CDR2: MGHRA and YSYEKL. V lost 1 base and J 4 bases, leaving 7 bases between the germline ends. This CDR3 is built from 14 residues. CDR3 region: CASSQVSGNEKLFF. For the CDR3, the DNA is TGCGCCAGCAGCCAAGTGTCGGGTAATGAAAAACTGTTTTTT.

The chain recombines TRBV14 with TRBJ2-7, with D possibly TRBD1 on 6 matching bases. CDR1 is SGHDN and CDR2 is FVKESK in the germline V gene. CDR3 length: 15 amino acids. The V gene lost 4 bases and the J gene lost 5 bases, with 18 bases spanning the gap. This CDR3 reads CASSPLSGVLNEQYF. The CDR3 DNA is TGTGCCAGCAGCCCCCTTTCAGGGGTCCTCAACGAGCAGTACTTC.

The rearrangement uses TRBV5-6 and TRBJ2-2; D may be TRBD1 (5 bases). This CDR3 is 14 amino acids long. Trimming removed 4 bases at V and 3 bases at J, with 10 bases between. In germline, CDR1 is SGHDT, CDR2 YYEEEE. The CDR3 is CASSPDSYTGELFF. Written as DNA, the CDR3 is TGTGCCAGCAGCCCCGACAGCTACACCGGGGAGCTGTTTTTT.

This chain connects TRBV7-2 to TRBJ2-7; tentative D call: TRBD1 (6 bases). The germline V gene has CDR1 SGHTA and CDR2 FQGNSA. This CDR3 comprises 13 residues. V lost 5 bases and J lost 6, with 14 bases in between. CDR3 in amino acids: CASSLVQGREQYF. CDR3 DNA sequence: TGTGCCAGCAGCCTAGTACAGGGTCGCGAGCAGTACTTC.